Below, one T cell receptor beta chain is given with its context. These data belong to a study of control samples from healthy donors and cancer patients. Trimming left V 1 base short and J 4 bases short, with 10 bases between. In germline, CDR1 is SGHDN, CDR2 FVKESK. The CDR3 is 14 residues long. TCRdb keeps only in-frame clones here, not all; method: immunoSEQ multiplex PCR. The sample comprises 35,000 to 50,000 clones, about 89% of which are singletons, and about a tenth rests with the top ten. The sequencing input was PBMCs. The chain is built from TRBV14 and TRBJ1-1; D might be TRBD1 (6 bases). The receptor comes from a woman aged 55-69 years with lung cancer. CDR3 residues: CASSQVGGPTEAFF. In DNA form, the CDR3 reads TGTGCCAGCAGCCAAGTGGGGGGGCCCACTGAAGCTTTCTTT.